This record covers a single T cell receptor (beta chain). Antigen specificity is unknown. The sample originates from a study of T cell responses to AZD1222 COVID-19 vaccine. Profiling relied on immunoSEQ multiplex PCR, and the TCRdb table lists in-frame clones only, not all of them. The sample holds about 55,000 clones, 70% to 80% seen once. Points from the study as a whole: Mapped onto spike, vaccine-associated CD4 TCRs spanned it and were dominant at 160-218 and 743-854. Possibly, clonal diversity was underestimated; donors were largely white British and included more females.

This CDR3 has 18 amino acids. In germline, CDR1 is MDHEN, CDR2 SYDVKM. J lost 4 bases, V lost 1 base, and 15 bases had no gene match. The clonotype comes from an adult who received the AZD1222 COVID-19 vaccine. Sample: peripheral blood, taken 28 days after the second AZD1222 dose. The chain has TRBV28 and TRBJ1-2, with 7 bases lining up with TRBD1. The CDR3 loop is CASSLLLFRGRNFYGYTF. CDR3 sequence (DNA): TGTGCCAGCAGTTTATTACTTTTTAGGGGGCGGAATTTCTATGGCTACACCTTC.